The 27 T cell receptor beta chains reported below all come from one sample, sequenced in a study of cytomegalovirus exposure and HLA in healthy donors. A multiplex PCR was run with 60 Vbeta primers and 13 Jbeta primers. The data were produced by immunoSEQ multiplex PCR, yet TCRdb's version contains in-frame clones alone and is incomplete. Of about 110,000 clones listed, over 75% are singletons. Sequences were obtained from PBMCs. The receptor set was obtained from a woman between 25 and 40 years old in good health and CMV-seropositive.

Only a few counts were recorded for this clone. This chain links TRBV10-2 with TRBJ2-1; 9 nucleotides agree with TRBD1. The ends lost 2 bases at V and 9 bases at J; junction bases unmatched: 8. CDR3 length equals 15 residues. Germline V CDR1 and CDR2: WSHSY, SAAADI. The CDR3: CASSEIGTGFTEQFF. As DNA, the CDR3 is TGCGCCAGCAGTGAGATTGGGACAGGGTTCACTGAGCAGTTCTTC.

The rearrangement uses TRBV7-6 and TRBJ2-3; 10 nucleotides match TRBD2. V was clipped by 0 bases and J by 7 bases; unmatched bases: 7. The CDR3 has 16 amino acids. CDR1 and CDR2 from the germline V gene are SGHVS and FNYEAQ. The CDR3: CASSLASSGGAYTQYF. Written as DNA, the CDR3 is TGTGCCAGCAGCTTAGCGTCCAGCGGGGGGGCCTATACGCAGTATTTT.

This sequence joins TRBV27 and TRBJ1-1; no reliable D call. CDR3 length: 13 residues. Germline V gene lookup returns CDR1 MNHEY and CDR2 SMNVEV (reference sequence). V was clipped by 7 bases and J by 4 bases, with 13 bases between them. CDR3 residues: CASNPTVATEAFF. The CDR3 DNA sequence: TGTGCCAGCAATCCCACGGTAGCCACTGAAGCTTTCTTT.

V is TRBV7-3 and J is TRBJ2-7; 9 bases map to TRBD2. The CDR3 contains 15 residues. V lost 2 bases and J lost 4; bases outside the gene matches: 6. Looked up from germline, CDR1 is SGHTA and CDR2 is FQGTGA. The CDR3 loop is CASSLFPSGTYEQYF. The CDR3 DNA is TGTGCCAGCAGCTTATTTCCTAGCGGGACTTACGAGCAGTACTTC.

The rearrangement links TRBV19 to TRBJ2-5; 7 nucleotides match TRBD2. Trimming removed 4 bases from V and 5 bases from J; junction bases left unmatched: 10. CDR3 length: 15 amino acids. CDR1 and CDR2 (germline): LNHDA, SQIVND (reference sequence). In nucleotides, the CDR3 is TGTGCCAGTAGTAGGGTAGCGGGTTGGGGGGAGACCCAGTACTTC. Amino acid sequence: CASSRVAGWGETQYF.

The chain uses TRBV5-1 and TRBJ1-6; the D is unclear. Trimming cost V 2 bases and J 11 bases, with 20 bases left between them. CDR1 is SGHRS and CDR2 is YFSETQ in the germline V gene. The length of the CDR3 is 16 residues. In DNA, the CDR3 is TGCGCCAGCAGCTTACAAAAGCGACCCTCCGGCCCACCCCTCCACTTT. Protein: CASSLQKRPSGPPLHF.

This rearrangement joins TRBV9 to TRBJ2-3; TRBD2 aligns across 7 bases. The germline V gene encodes CDR1 SGDLS and CDR2 YYNGEE. This CDR3 has 22 amino acids. The ends lost 0 bases at V and 3 bases at J; junction bases unmatched: 25. The DNA of the CDR3 is TGTGCCAGCAGCGTAGCCCCCGGTCCTCGCGGGGGACCGACATTACGGACAGATACGCAGTATTTT. Translated: CASSVAPGPRGGPTLRTDTQYF.

This clone was seen only a few times. The V and J genes are TRBV7-2 and TRBJ2-7; 9 bases map to TRBD1. Trimming cost V 2 bases and J 1 base; bases outside gene matches: 3. Germline CDR1 and CDR2: SGHTA and FQGNSA. CDR3 length: 15 residues. The CDR3 protein is CASSLTGGDSYEQYF. The CDR3 DNA follows: TGTGCCAGCAGCTTAACAGGGGGCGATTCCTACGAGCAGTACTTC.

The rearrangement joins TRBV18 to TRBJ1-5; D remains ambiguous. The CDR3 is made up of 16 amino acids. Trimming cost V 2 bases and J 7 bases, with 18 bases left between them. Germline lookup yields CDR1 KGHSH and CDR2 LQKENI. As DNA, the CDR3 is TGTGCCAGCTCACCAACTGGGCACAACCCCCTACAGCCCCAGCATTTT. Residues: CASSPTGHNPLQPQHF. Full variable domain (rest looked up from reference TRBV18 and TRBJ1-5): NAGVMQNPRHLVRRRGQEARLRCSPMKGHSHVYWYRQLPEEGLKFMVYLQKENIIDESGMPKERFSAEFPKEGPSILRIQQVVRGDSAAYFCASSPTGHNPLQPQHFGDGTRLSIL.

V and J are TRBV2 and TRBJ2-7; 9 nucleotides line up with TRBD1. V dropped 3 bases and J dropped 11; count of bases not matched to a gene: 5. The CDR3 totals 12 residues. Germline lookup yields CDR1 SNHLY and CDR2 FYNNEI. Written as DNA, the CDR3 is TGTGCCAGCAGTGACCTTAGACAGGGGGAGTACTTC. Its translation: CASSDLRQGEYF.

The chain joins TRBV12-5 to TRBJ2-7, with TRBD1 matching 10 bases. Losses at the gene ends were 2 bases for V and 2 bases for J; bases not matched to a gene: 12. Germline loops: CDR1 LGHNT, CDR2 FRNRAP. This CDR3 is 18 amino acids long. CDR3 nucleotide sequence: TGTGCTAGTGGTTTGTCCCCAGCCGGGACAGGGGAGACCTACGAGCAGTACTTC. Translation gives CASGLSPAGTGETYEQYF.

Points on this clone: Its ends do not fully match the called genes, so a read error is possible. This chain uses TRBV15 with TRBJ1-2; D is ambiguous. CDR1 is LNHNV and CDR2 is YYDKDF in the germline V gene (reference sequence). The CDR3 sequence is 16 residues long. CDR3: CATGRDSAVKRSGYTF. The DNA of the CDR3 is TGTGCCACCGGCAGAGACTCTGCGGTTAAACGGAGTGGCTACACCTTC. The whole variable domain, remainder taken from reference TRBV15 and TRBJ1-2, is DAMVIQNPRYQVTQFGKPVTLSCSQTLNHNVMYWYQQKSSQAPKLLFHYYDKDFNNEADTPDNFQSRRPNTSFCFLDIRSPGLGDTAMYLCATGRDSAVKRSGYTFGSGTRLTVV.

This clone was seen a single time. This rearrangement joins TRBV11-3 to TRBJ2-7; TRBD1 agrees at 10 bases. The ends lost 5 bases at V and 3 bases at J; junction bases unmatched: 7. Germline loops: CDR1 SGHNT, CDR2 YENEEA. This CDR3 comprises 15 residues. This CDR3 is CASSAPGTGDYEQYF. CDR3 DNA sequence: TGTGCCAGCAGCGCGCCCGGGACAGGGGACTACGAGCAGTACTTC.

This clone came up a few times. The J gene is TRBJ1-2, the V gene TRBV6-5; D uncertain. V shed 8 bases and J shed 2 bases, with 15 bases lying between them. The CDR3 totals 14 residues. CDR1 and CDR2 from the germline V gene are MNHEY and SVGAGI. This CDR3 reads CASGLSGFNYGYTF. As DNA, the CDR3 is TGTGCCAGCGGACTTTCGGGGTTCAACTATGGCTACACCTTC.

CDR3 residues: CASSVLGTGADTQYF. For the CDR3, the DNA is TGTGCCAGCTCGGTACTCGGGACGGGGGCAGATACGCAGTATTTT. The gene calls are TRBV27 and TRBJ2-3, with a tentative D call TRBD2 (6 bases). Germline V CDR1 and CDR2: MNHEY, SMNVEV (reference sequence). This CDR3 comprises 15 residues. V was trimmed by 8 bases and J by 4 bases, leaving 19 bases between them.

This rearrangement joins TRBV5-4 to TRBJ1-1, with D tentatively TRBD1 (6 bases). The CDR3 is 17 residues long. In germline, CDR1 is SGHNT, CDR2 YYREEE (reference sequence). Trimming removed 1 base from V and 4 bases from J, with 20 bases in between. The CDR3 loop reads CASSLMGGRRGGTEAFF. The CDR3 region has the DNA TGTGCCAGCAGCTTGATGGGGGGGCGAAGAGGGGGCACTGAAGCTTTCTTT. Full variable domain (outside the CDR3, taken from reference TRBV5-4 and TRBJ1-1): ETGVTQSPTHLIKTRGQQVTLRCSSQSGHNTVSWYQQALGQGPQFIFQYYREEENGRGNFPPRFSGLQFPNYSSELNVNALELDDSALYLCASSLMGGRRGGTEAFFGQGTRLTVV.

V is TRBV19 and J is TRBJ1-2; TRBD1 is a possible D gene (5 bases). The CDR3 has 15 amino acids. CDR1 LNHDA and CDR2 SQIVND come from the germline V gene (reference sequence). Trimming removed 5 bases at V and 4 bases at J, with 17 bases between. DNA for the CDR3: TGTGCCAGTAGTTTCCCGGTGGGGCAGGGCTATGGCTACACCTTC. Translated, it gives CASSFPVGQGYGYTF.

The chain's CDR3 is CASKPTGGPGRVNEQFF. The CDR3 nucleotides are TGTGCCAGTAAACCCACGGGAGGGCCTGGGAGGGTAAATGAGCAGTTCTTC. The V and J genes are TRBV19 and TRBJ2-1, with TRBD2 identical over 8 bases. This CDR3 is 17 amino acids long. Germline CDR1 and CDR2: LNHDA and SQIVND (reference sequence). The V and J ends lost 7 bases and 7 bases, in that order; junction bases with no gene match: 18.

The gene calls are TRBV18 and TRBJ2-7; D perhaps matches TRBD2 (5 bases). Germline CDR1 reads KGHSH; CDR2 reads LQKENI. V lost 3 bases, J lost 3 bases, and 15 bases lay in between. This CDR3 has 15 residues. The CDR3 spells CASSPARQDFYEQYF. The CDR3 nucleotides read TGTGCCAGCTCACCCGCCCGCCAGGACTTCTACGAGCAGTACTTC. The complete variable domain, with remaining parts taken from reference TRBV18 and TRBJ2-7, reads NAGVMQNPRHLVRRRGQEARLRCSPMKGHSHVYWYRQLPEEGLKFMVYLQKENIIDESGMPKERFSAEFPKEGPSILRIQQVVRGDSAAYFCASSPARQDFYEQYFGPGTRLTVT.

The chain couples TRBV6-1 to TRBJ2-7; 7 nucleotides line up with TRBD1. J lost 3 bases, V lost 4 bases, and 6 bases had no gene match. Germline V lookup: CDR1 MNHNS, CDR2 SASEGT. The CDR3 spans 14 residues. CDR3 DNA: TGTGCCAGCAGTGGGGGGACAGCCATCTACGAGCAGTACTTC. Translated: CASSGGTAIYEQYF.

The V and J genes are TRBV6-1 and TRBJ1-2; possible D gene TRBD1, 6 bases. The germline gives CDR1 MNHNS, CDR2 SASEGT. The CDR3 has 13 amino acids. Trimming removed 4 bases at V and 6 bases at J, with 12 bases between. CDR3 region: CASSVRQENGYTF. The CDR3 DNA reads as TGTGCCAGCAGTGTTAGACAGGAAAATGGCTACACCTTC.

Comment on this clone: Other DNA sequences in this sample translate to the same CDR3. The chain combines TRBV6-4 with TRBJ2-3, with D possibly TRBD2 on 6 matching bases. The CDR3 is 14 amino acids. V was clipped by 3 bases and J by 1 base, with 8 bases between them. Germline CDR1 reads MRHNA; CDR2 reads SNTAGT. The CDR3 nucleotides read TGTGCCAGCAGTGAAGCGGGTGGCACAGATACGCAGTATTTT. Protein sequence: CASSEAGGTDTQYF.

A single count supports this clone. The chain combines TRBV19 with TRBJ2-4, with D maybe TRBD2 (5 bases). Trimming shortened V by 9 bases and J by 0 bases, and 15 bases separated the two germline ends. Germline V lookup: CDR1 LNHDA, CDR2 SQIVND (reference sequence). The CDR3 has 15 residues. The CDR3: CARCELGLAKNIQYF. The CDR3 nucleotides are TGTGCCAGATGTGAACTAGGGTTAGCCAAAAACATTCAGTACTTC.

The genes are TRBV5-1 and TRBJ2-5; 7 nucleotides line up with TRBD2. J lost 5 bases, V lost 6 bases, and 7 bases had no gene match. Germline CDR1 and CDR2: SGHRS and YFSETQ. The CDR3 spans 13 residues. CDR3 sequence (DNA): TGCGCCAGCATTGCCACCGGGGGGGAGACCCAGTACTTC. It specifies CASIATGGETQYF.

This clone was found a few times. The V and J genes are TRBV30 and TRBJ1-1; no clear D. The CDR3 extends over 13 amino acids. CDR1 is GTSNPN, CDR2 SVGIG, per germline (reference sequence). V dropped 4 bases and J dropped 3 bases, with 12 bases sitting between them. The CDR3 here is CAWIRGGYTEAFF. The CDR3 DNA is TGTGCCTGGATCCGGGGTGGGTACACTGAAGCTTTCTTT.

The chain uses TRBV7-9 and TRBJ1-4; D is possibly TRBD1 (5 bases). The germline CDR1 and CDR2 sequences are SEHNR and FQNEAQ (reference sequence). V was shortened by 5 bases and J by 0 bases, with 10 bases between the two germline ends. The CDR3 spans 15 residues. The CDR3 coding sequence is TGTGCCAGCAGCCCCCGGGGGGCAACTAATGAAAAACTGTTTTTT. This sequence encodes CASSPRGATNEKLFF.

The chain is built from TRBV5-1 and TRBJ1-2; the match to TRBD1 covers 8 bases. V shed 2 bases, J shed 7 bases, and the junction held 7 bases outside the gene matches. The CDR3 is made up of 14 amino acids. Germline assignment: CDR1 SGHRS and CDR2 YFSETQ. The CDR3 region has the DNA TGCGCCAGCAGCTTCTCGACAGGGGAGGGTGGCTACACCTTC. Protein product: CASSFSTGEGGYTF.